This T cell receptor beta chain was found in a study of T cell changes during pregnancy in multiple sclerosis. This CDR3 contains 13 residues. The V end lost 5 bases, the J end lost 5 bases, and 12 bases lay between the germline ends. Germline V CDR1 and CDR2: SGHTA, FQGTGA. Clones were read by immunoSEQ multiplex PCR, and TCRdb kept only the in-frame ones, dropping some. The sample holds 26,000 or so clones, 85% to 90% seen once. The rearrangement links TRBV7-3 to TRBJ1-1, with D possibly matching TRBD1 (5 bases). Source: CD8+ T cells from peripheral blood mononuclear cells, taken in the second trimester of pregnancy. The TCR comes from a female donor with multiple sclerosis, enrolled in a pregnancy study. The CDR3 loop reads CASSQSGVTEAFF. As DNA, the CDR3 is TGTGCCAGCAGCCAATCGGGGGTGACTGAAGCTTTCTTT.